These 27 T cell receptor beta chains originate from one sample sequenced in a study of radiotherapy plus CTLA-4 blockade in lung cancer. TCRdb's table, derived via immunoSEQ multiplex PCR, lists solely in-frame clones and lacks some. Of about 100,000 clones in the sample, about four fifths are singletons; the top ten hold 0.84%. The source was peripheral blood, collected from a patient treated with radiotherapy plus ipilimumab. These receptors were collected from a human donor with non-small cell lung cancer who had stable disease on radiotherapy plus ipilimumab.

The chain is built from TRBV7-8 and TRBJ1-1; TRBD1 is a possible D gene (6 bases). Trimming pared 5 bases from V and 4 bases from J, leaving 14 bases between. Per germline, CDR1 SGHVS and CDR2 FQNEAQ. The CDR3 runs 14 residues. This CDR3 reads CASSGVQGRTEAFF. The DNA of the CDR3 is TGTGCCAGCAGCGGGGTACAGGGTCGCACTGAAGCTTTCTTT. Variable domain in full (rest from reference TRBV7-8 and TRBJ1-1): GAGVSQSPRYKVAKRGQDVALRCDPISGHVSLFWYQQALGQGPEFLTYFQNEAQLDKSGLPSDRFFAERPEGSVSTLKIQRTQQEDSAVYLCASSGVQGRTEAFFGQGTRLTVV.

V gene TRBV27 combines with J gene TRBJ1-6; 7 bases line up with TRBD1. CDR3 length equals 16 residues. Looked up from germline, CDR1 is MNHEY and CDR2 is SMNVEV (reference sequence). V lost 6 bases and J lost 0; bases outside the gene matches: 5. CDR3 region: CASRPGTVSYNSPLHF. CDR3 nucleotide sequence: TGTGCCAGCAGGCCCGGGACAGTCTCCTATAATTCACCCCTCCACTTT.

V usage is TRBV9 and J usage is TRBJ2-1, with D possibly matching TRBD2 (6 bases). This CDR3 contains 15 residues. Germline V gene lookup returns CDR1 SGDLS and CDR2 YYNGEE. V was clipped by 1 base and J by 7 bases, with 15 bases between them. The CDR3 here is CASSVLPGSNNEQFF. The CDR3 DNA follows: TGTGCCAGCAGCGTACTACCCGGGAGTAATAATGAGCAGTTCTTC.

The V call is TRBV9, the J call TRBJ2-1; weak D call: TRBD2 (7 bases). V was pared by 0 bases and J by 9 bases, with 10 bases between. The CDR3 spans 13 residues. Germline V lookup: CDR1 SGDLS, CDR2 YYNGEE. In nucleotides, the CDR3 is TGTGCCAGCAGCGTAGGCGGGGGCGCTGAGCAGTTCTTC. It is translated as CASSVGGGAEQFF. The full variable domain, in which reference TRBV9 and TRBJ2-1 provide the parts outside the CDR3, is DSGVTQTPKHLITATGQRVTLRCSPRSGDLSVYWYQQSLDQGLQFLIQYYNGEERAKGNILERFSAQQFPDLHSELNLSSLELGDSALYFCASSVGGGAEQFFGPGTRLTVL.

J is TRBJ2-2 and V is TRBV28; D ambiguous. This CDR3 spans 13 amino acids. The V gene lost 6 bases and the J gene lost 3 bases, with 8 bases spanning the gap. In germline, CDR1 is MDHEN, CDR2 SYDVKM. CDR3 sequence (DNA): TGTGCCAGCAGCGAAAGCTACACCGGGGAGCTGTTTTTT. Translation: CASSESYTGELFF.

V and J are TRBV7-3 and TRBJ1-6, with D possibly being TRBD1 (6 bases). In germline, CDR1 is SGHTA, CDR2 FQGTGA. V lost 0 bases and J lost 6, with 15 bases in between. This CDR3 region has 17 residues. The CDR3 here is CASSLTPLTGGNSPLHF. The CDR3 DNA follows: TGTGCCAGCAGCTTAACCCCTCTGACAGGAGGTAATTCACCCCTCCACTTT.

J is TRBJ2-2 and V is TRBV27; no clear D gene. Trimming cost V 0 bases and J 6 bases, with 2 bases left between them. Germline loops: CDR1 MNHEY, CDR2 SMNVEV (reference sequence). The CDR3 length is 12 residues. CDR3: CASSLSAGELFF. CDR3 in DNA: TGTGCCAGCAGTTTATCGGCCGGGGAGCTGTTTTTT.

The chain uses TRBV6-6 and TRBJ2-5, with D maybe TRBD1 (5 bases). Germline loops: CDR1 MNHNY, CDR2 SVGAGI (reference sequence). This CDR3 spans 13 amino acids. With 5 bases removed from V and 1 base from J, the gap between germline ends came to 8 bases. Here the CDR3 reads CASSIDSQETQYF. CDR3 DNA: TGTGCCAGCAGTATAGACAGCCAAGAGACCCAGTACTTC.

The rearrangement links TRBV7-6 to TRBJ2-5, with TRBD1 matching 7 bases. J lost 5 bases, V lost 2 bases, and 14 bases had no gene match. CDR3 length equals 17 residues. Germline loops: CDR1 SGHVS, CDR2 FNYEAQ. CDR3 residues: CASSLRPGQTNEETQYF. CDR3 DNA sequence: TGTGCCAGCAGCTTAAGGCCGGGACAGACTAATGAGGAGACCCAGTACTTC.

This clone showed up just once. The V call is TRBV2, the J call TRBJ1-5; the D gene is possibly TRBD1 (6 bases). The length of the CDR3 is 14 residues. V gave up 3 bases and J gave up 4 bases, with 10 bases separating them. CDR1 and CDR2 from the germline V gene are SNHLY and FYNNEI. CDR3 nucleotide sequence: TGTGCCAGCAGTGAGGGGGGCGGTAATCAGCCCCAGCATTTT. This encodes CASSEGGGNQPQHF.

The rearrangement uses TRBV2 and TRBJ2-2; TRBD1 is a possible D gene (6 bases). Per the germline V gene, CDR1 is SNHLY and CDR2 is FYNNEI. CDR3 length: 14 amino acids. The V end was cut by 7 bases, the J end by 1 base, with 10 bases between. The DNA of the CDR3 is TGTGCCAGCACTCGCAGGGGGAACACCGGGGAGCTGTTTTTT. It yields the protein CASTRRGNTGELFF. Drawing the rest from reference TRBV2 and TRBJ2-2, the complete variable domain is EPEVTQTPSHQVTQMGQEVILRCVPISNHLYFYWYRQILGQKVEFLVSFYNNEISEKSEIFDDQFSVERPDGSNFTLKIRSTKLEDSAMYFCASTRRGNTGELFFGEGSRLTVL.

The gene calls are TRBV6-5 and TRBJ2-2; no reliable D call. From germline, CDR1 is MNHEY and CDR2 SVGAGI. The ends were cut back, 2 bases at V and 8 bases at J, with 3 bases in the middle. The CDR3 runs 11 residues. The CDR3 reads CASSYVGELFF. CDR3 DNA: TGTGCCAGCAGTTACGTAGGGGAGCTGTTTTTT.

The V call is TRBV28, the J call TRBJ2-1; the D is unclear. With 3 bases removed from V and 4 bases from J, the gap between germline ends came to 7 bases. Germline V gene data show CDR1 as MDHEN and CDR2 as SYDVKM. The CDR3 length is 13 residues. CDR3 DNA: TGTGCCAGCAGTTTCCCGGTTTACAATGAGCAGTTCTTC. Its translation is CASSFPVYNEQFF.

The V gene is TRBV6-1, the J gene TRBJ2-5; D might be TRBD1 (5 bases). The V end was cut by 4 bases, the J end by 5 bases, with 11 bases between. Germline V gene sequence: CDR1 MNHNS, CDR2 SASEGT. The CDR3 is 13 amino acids. DNA of the CDR3: TGTGCCAGCAGTGGACAGCCCGGGGAGACCCAGTACTTC. Its protein is CASSGQPGETQYF.

The chain carries TRBV6-4 and TRBJ1-6; D is possibly TRBD1 (5 bases). This CDR3 has 14 amino acids. V lost 6 bases and J lost 2, with 8 bases in between. Germline V gene data show CDR1 as MRHNA and CDR2 as SNTAGT. The CDR3 loop reads CASSLRAYNSPLHF. In DNA form, the CDR3 reads TGTGCCAGCAGCCTCAGGGCCTATAATTCACCCCTCCACTTT.

V and J are TRBV5-1 and TRBJ2-3, with a possible D match to TRBD2 (6 bases). Germline values: CDR1 SGHRS, CDR2 YFSETQ. Trimming removed 4 bases at V and 0 bases at J, with 9 bases between. This CDR3 has 14 amino acids. CDR3 nucleotides: TGCGCCAGCAGCCTGACTAGTAGCACAGATACGCAGTATTTT. Protein sequence: CASSLTSSTDTQYF.

This clone was observed a few times. This chain joins TRBV27 and TRBJ2-3, with TRBD1 as a possible D gene (6 bases). This CDR3 contains 20 residues. Trimming stripped 2 bases from V and 3 bases from J, with 27 bases between. Germline CDR1 MNHEY, CDR2 SMNVEV (reference sequence). DNA of the CDR3: TGTGCCAGCAGTTTAGTACGGAGATTAACCCCAGGGCAGGGGACAGATACGCAGTATTTT. Protein sequence: CASSLVRRLTPGQGTDTQYF.

The rearrangement uses TRBV4-2 and TRBJ2-5; D not certain. Looked up from germline, CDR1 is LGHNA and CDR2 is YNFKEQ. The V end lost 0 bases, the J end lost 4 bases, and 6 bases lay between the germline ends. This CDR3 has 13 amino acids. CDR3 residues: CASSQDAGETQYF. The CDR3 DNA is TGTGCCAGCAGCCAAGATGCCGGAGAGACCCAGTACTTC.

This rearrangement joins TRBV7-9 to TRBJ2-5; D is perhaps TRBD1 (5 bases). The J call is in doubt because the DNA end fits TRBJ2-7 better. Per germline, CDR1 SEHNR and CDR2 FQNEAQ (reference sequence). The CDR3 runs 13 residues. CDR3 bases: TGTGCCAGCAGCTCCTTAGACAGATACGAGCAGTACTTC. Its protein is CASSSLDRYEQYF.

This clone was observed a few times. This chain connects TRBV5-1 to TRBJ2-5; D remains ambiguous. CDR1 is SGHRS and CDR2 is YFSETQ in the germline V gene. V lost 7 bases, J lost 1 base, and 11 bases lay in between. CDR3 length: 13 residues. CDR3 nucleotide sequence: TGCGCCAGCGGGGTTAAAGGCCAAGAGACCCAGTACTTC. Its protein product is CASGVKGQETQYF.

This clone was counted a single time. The genes are TRBV9 and TRBJ1-1; weak D call: TRBD1 (6 bases). Germline V gene data show CDR1 as SGDLS and CDR2 as YYNGEE. CDR3 length: 14 amino acids. V dropped 3 bases and J dropped 4 bases, with 13 bases sitting between them. The DNA of the CDR3 is TGTGCCAGCAGCGACAGGGTGGGAGGCACTGAAGCTTTCTTT. Translation: CASSDRVGGTEAFF. Looking up the rest from reference TRBV9 and TRBJ1-1 gives the full variable domain: DSGVTQTPKHLITATGQRVTLRCSPRSGDLSVYWYQQSLDQGLQFLIQYYNGEERAKGNILERFSAQQFPDLHSELNLSSLELGDSALYFCASSDRVGGTEAFFGQGTRLTVV.

The chain combines TRBV27 with TRBJ2-5; 8 bases line up with TRBD2. J was trimmed by 1 base and V by 2 bases; bases with no gene match: 15. The CDR3 runs 19 residues. The germline V gene encodes CDR1 MNHEY and CDR2 SMNVEV (reference sequence). The CDR3 sequence is CASSLPGLRHSGSQETQYF. For the CDR3, the DNA is TGTGCCAGCAGTTTACCCGGACTACGGCACAGCGGGAGCCAAGAGACCCAGTACTTC.

The chain joins TRBV8-2 to TRBJ2-6. TRBV8-2 is reported as a pseudogene. This CDR3 has 16 residues. In DNA form, the CDR3 reads TGTGGCATGTGCGAGATAACACAAAGTCGGGCCAACGTCCTGACTTTC. It encodes CGMCEITQSRANVLTF.

The chain combines TRBV9 with TRBJ1-5; the D is unclear. The V gene's germline CDR1 is SGDLS and CDR2 YYNGEE. V was trimmed by 5 bases and J by 6 bases, leaving 15 bases between them. This CDR3 spans 14 amino acids. CDR3 DNA: TGTGCCAGCAGTCCTACGACAAACGGTCAGCCCCAGCATTTT. Encoded protein: CASSPTTNGQPQHF.

The rearrangement uses TRBV20-1 and TRBJ2-1, with no clear D. The V end lost 8 bases, the J end lost 5 bases, and 7 bases lay between the germline ends. CDR1 is DFQATT, CDR2 SNEGSKA, per germline (reference sequence). The CDR3 is made up of 10 amino acids. The CDR3 region has the DNA TGCAGTTCCAACCACAATGAGCAGTTCTTC. Protein sequence: CSSNHNEQFF.

This chain links TRBV14 with TRBJ2-1; unclear D gene. Germline V gene sequence: CDR1 SGHDN, CDR2 FVKESK. The CDR3 has 13 amino acids. Trimming took off 8 bases at V and 3 bases at J, with 11 bases between the two ends. Written as DNA, the CDR3 is TGTGCCAGCGGTCGAACACTCTACAATGAGCAGTTCTTC. It yields the protein CASGRTLYNEQFF.

This clone was observed a handful of times. This chain connects TRBV19 to TRBJ1-5; D uncertain. The germline V gene encodes CDR1 LNHDA and CDR2 SQIVND (reference sequence). The CDR3 consists of 13 residues. The ends were cut back, 3 bases at V and 7 bases at J, with 10 bases in the middle. The CDR3 spells CASSISGFQPQHF. In nucleotides, the CDR3 is TGTGCCAGTAGTATTAGCGGTTTCCAGCCCCAGCATTTT.